The source of this T cell receptor (beta chain) is a study of blood T cell repertoires in COVID-19. CDR1 is MDHEN and CDR2 is SYDVKM in the germline V gene. The CDR3 sequence is 14 residues long. V lost 7 bases, J lost 11 bases, and 20 bases lay in between. Measured with immunoSEQ multiplex PCR; TCRdb has only the in-frame clones, and not every one. The sample lists 43,000 or so clones, approximately 82% occurring once. The gene calls are TRBV28 and TRBJ1-4, with D maybe TRBD1 (6 bases). The sequencing input was peripheral blood. The sequence derives from a woman older than 75 with acute or convalescent COVID-19. For the CDR3, the DNA is TGTGCCAGCACCCAAGGACAGATAGATCGGAAACTGTTTTTT. Its translation is CASTQGQIDRKLFF.